A single sample gave rise to the 14 T cell receptor beta chains below, sequenced in a study of blood T cell repertoires in COVID-19. The assay was immunoSEQ multiplex PCR, and TCRdb's table has in-frame clones only and misses some. Of about 150,000 clones detected, about 80% appear once; the ten largest clones hold 0.5% to 0.65%. The sequenced material came from peripheral blood. These receptors all come from a man in his sixties with acute or convalescent COVID-19.

Concerning this clone: The sample carries other DNA sequences with the same CDR3. This chain uses TRBV4-1 with TRBJ1-1, with 9 bases fitting TRBD1. Unmatched junction bases numbered 1, after V lost 2 bases and J lost 3 bases. CDR1 MGHRA and CDR2 YSYEKL come from the germline V gene. The CDR3 is 14 amino acids. CDR3 DNA sequence: TGCGCCAGCAGCCAAAGGACAGGGGACACTGAAGCTTTCTTT. It codes for CASSQRTGDTEAFF.

The chain is built from TRBV3-1 (or the pseudogene TRBV3-2) and TRBJ2-3; no definite D call. CDR3 length: 13 residues. CDR1 is LGHDT, CDR2 YNNKEL, per germline (reference sequence). V lost 4 bases to trimming and J lost 6 bases, with 11 bases between them. Here the CDR3 reads CASSRSSYDTQYF. CDR3 in DNA: TGTGCCAGCAGCCGATCATCCTATGATACGCAGTATTTT.

There are a few counts of this clone. This rearrangement joins TRBV30 to TRBJ1-3; no clear D. This CDR3 comprises 13 residues. Per germline, CDR1 GTSNPN and CDR2 SVGIG (reference sequence). The V end was cut by 0 bases, the J end by 6 bases, with 9 bases between. The CDR3 here is CAWSVSRLNTIYF. The CDR3 DNA reads TGTGCCTGGAGTGTAAGCAGGCTAAACACCATATATTTT.

On this clone: At the DNA level, this CDR3 is encoded by other sequences in the same sample as well. This sequence joins TRBV18 and TRBJ2-7, with 9 bases matching TRBD1. Trimming took 3 bases from V and 2 from J; bases not matched to a gene: 2. The CDR3 runs 14 residues. Germline V gives CDR1 KGHSH, CDR2 LQKENI. The CDR3 sequence: CASSPRQGAYEQYF. CDR3 DNA sequence: TGTGCCAGCTCACCGCGACAGGGGGCCTACGAGCAGTACTTC.

The J gene is TRBJ2-3, the V gene TRBV11-2; 10 bases match TRBD2. V lost 5 bases, J lost 4 bases, and 15 bases stayed unmatched. The CDR3 extends over 18 amino acids. Per the germline V gene, CDR1 is SGHAT and CDR2 is FQNNGV. The CDR3 loop is CASSQRGGSGRAPDTQYF. CDR3 coding DNA: TGTGCCAGCAGCCAACGGGGGGGGAGCGGGAGGGCCCCAGATACGCAGTATTTT.

The rearrangement joins TRBV27 to TRBJ2-1; D might be TRBD2 (5 bases). The V gene lost 6 bases and the J gene lost 4 bases, with 16 bases spanning the gap. CDR1 is MNHEY and CDR2 is SMNVEV in the germline V gene (reference sequence). The CDR3 has 15 residues. The CDR3 loop is CASSTRTGRYNEQFF. CDR3 nucleotides: TGTGCCAGCAGCACAAGGACTGGACGTTACAATGAGCAGTTCTTC.

The gene calls are TRBV1 and TRBJ2-7; TRBD2 is the table's D call, not checked against the DNA. TRBV1 is a pseudogene segment. This CDR3 is built from 20 residues. The CDR3, as DNA: TGCACCAGCAGCCAAGATCTCGGGACTAGCGGGGGTCGGAGCTCCTACGAGCAGTACTTC. The encoded protein is CTSSQDLGTSGGRSSYEQYF.

V and J are TRBV6-6 and TRBJ2-1, with D hard to call. Germline-derived CDR1 and CDR2 are MNHNY and SVGAGI (reference sequence). The CDR3 runs 13 residues. Trimming removed 8 bases at V and 7 bases at J, with 15 bases between. CDR3 sequence reads: CASAFSEVNEQFF. The CDR3 coding sequence is TGTGCCAGCGCTTTCTCAGAGGTAAATGAGCAGTTCTTC.

V gene TRBV10-3 combines with J gene TRBJ1-2; D is uncertain. Germline V lookup: CDR1 ENHRY, CDR2 SYGVKD. The CDR3 totals 13 residues. V was pared by 3 bases and J by 4 bases, with 9 bases between. CDR3 bases: TGTGCCATCAGTGACAGCGGATTCTATGGCTACACCTTC. Its translation: CAISDSGFYGYTF.

This chain connects TRBV19 to TRBJ2-7; 8 bases map to TRBD1. Trimming removed 7 bases from V and 6 bases from J; junction bases left unmatched: 17. There are 16 residues in the CDR3. Looked up from germline, CDR1 is LNHDA and CDR2 is SQIVND (reference sequence). DNA of the CDR3: TGTGCCAGTACCCCCACCGGACAGGGACCCCTCTCCGAGCAGTACTTC. Translating it yields CASTPTGQGPLSEQYF. The full variable domain, completed using reference TRBV19 and TRBJ2-7, is DGGITQSPKYLFRKEGQNVTLSCEQNLNHDAMYWYRQDPGQGLRLIYYSQIVNDFQKGDIAEGYSVSREKKESFPLTVTSAQKNPTAFYLCASTPTGQGPLSEQYFGPGTRLTVT.

The chain recombines TRBV28 with TRBJ1-3; D call uncertain. This CDR3 is 15 amino acids long. V lost 6 bases to trimming and J lost 0 bases, with 12 bases between them. CDR1 is MDHEN, CDR2 SYDVKM, per germline. Here the CDR3 DNA reads TGTGCCAGCAGCCCGGTGGTTATCTCTGGAAACACCATATATTTT. It is translated as CASSPVVISGNTIYF. The variable domain in full, with the rest retrieved from reference TRBV28 and TRBJ1-3, is DVKVTQSSRYLVKRTGEKVFLECVQDMDHENMFWYRQDPGLGLRLIYFSYDVKMKEKGDIPEGYSVSREKKERFSLILESASTNQTSMYLCASSPVVISGNTIYFGEGSWLTVV.

The chain is built from TRBV15 and TRBJ1-1; D is uncertain. The length of the CDR3 is 14 residues. CDR1 LNHNV and CDR2 YYDKDF come from the germline V gene (reference sequence). Trimming removed 0 bases from V and 3 bases from J, with 8 bases in between. CDR3 residues: CATSRDPLYTEAFF. The CDR3 coding sequence is TGTGCCACCAGCAGAGATCCGTTATACACTGAAGCTTTCTTT.

The table lists this clone with a few counts. The chain is built from TRBV7-2 and TRBJ2-7; maybe TRBD1 (6 bases). The length of the CDR3 is 14 residues. From germline, CDR1 is SGHTA and CDR2 FQGNSA. The V and J ends lost 5 bases and 7 bases respectively, with 18 bases between them. CDR3 DNA: TGTGCCAGCAGCCACAGGACAGAAAAGAGGGAGCAGTACTTC. This gives the protein CASSHRTEKREQYF.

The chain combines TRBV12-5 with TRBJ1-1, with 7 nucleotides matching TRBD1. This CDR3 contains 23 residues. Germline trimming cut 1 base from V and 3 bases from J; bases unmatched to any gene: 29. In germline, CDR1 is LGHNT, CDR2 FRNRAP. The CDR3 coding sequence is TGTGCTAGTGGTTTGGACCGTCTGTCTGGGACAGACACCAGCCGGAGGTTGGACACTGAAGCTTTCTTT. Translating gives CASGLDRLSGTDTSRRLDTEAFF.